This entry concerns a single TCR beta chain. The antigen remains unidentified. One junction end does not reproduce the germline sequence, and a read error may be involved. Genomic DNA constituted the template upon which TCR beta VDJ and CDR3 profiling was performed. TCRdb reprocessed the reads with MiXCR, giving one entry per CDR3 protein. The repertoire has 250,000 to 300,000 distinct CDR3 sequences, about three fifths of them found once; the top ten carry 1.3%. The record originates from a study of CD8+CD57+ T cells in acquired aplastic anemia. Study information: On average, sorted CD4+ and CD8+ cells gave roughly 3 ug of DNA.

Study-wide points: Patients did not significantly differ from controls in CD8+ Simpson's diversity. Both patients and controls carried the same twenty-nine CD8+ CDR3 sequences.

Before being chosen for sequencing, patients had shown CD8+CD57+ cell expansion by flow cytometry. Diagnosis of severe acquired aplastic anemia applied to all patients. CDR3 length: 12 residues. Germline CDR1 SGHTA, CDR2 FQGNSA. Specimen: sorted CD4+, CD8+, or CD8+CD57+ T cells (not recorded which) from PBMCs. The gene calls are TRBV7-2 and TRBJ2-5; D is undetermined. The origin of this receptor is a human donor with aplastic anemia. CDR3 loop: CASSLQQGTQYF. The CDR3 DNA reads TGTGCCAGCAGCTTACAGCAAGGGACCCAGTACTTC.